This is a list of T cell receptor beta chains from one sample in a study of T cells in Graves' hyperthyroidism and ophthalmopathy. One entry per CDR3 protein results from TCRdb running MiXCR on the multiplex PCR reads. The sample lists 300,000 to 350,000 distinct CDR3 sequences, roughly 14% occurring once. The sample was blood. The receptors come from a woman aged 25 to 39 with Graves' hyperthyroidism. CDR3s include the opening cysteine and the closing phenylalanine or tryptophan. D genes are given only for firm matches. Expanded clones get a size class; other rows say once, few or many, or leave the size out.

J: TRBJ1-6
V: TRBV6-5
D: -
size: -
DNA: TGTGCCAGCAGTTACCTCCCCCTGACGCTTCTTAATTCACCCCTCCACTTT
CDR3: CASSYLPLTLLNSPLHF

J: TRBJ2-3
V: TRBV7-9
D: -
size: -
DNA: TGTGCCAGCAGCTCGGGAGAGGGGATTAGTACAGATACGCAGTATTTT
CDR3: CASSSGEGISTDTQYF

J: TRBJ2-3
V: TRBV6-1
D: -
size: many
DNA: TGTGCCAGCTCCCGGGATATAGGAGATACGCAGTATTTT
CDR3: CASSRDIGDTQYF

J: TRBJ1-5
V: TRBV5-6
D: -
size: -
DNA: TGTGCCAGCAGCCCCGGCGGACAAAGGAATCAGCCCCAGCATTTT
CDR3: CASSPGGQRNQPQHF

J: TRBJ1-4
V: TRBV12-3/TRBV12-4
D: TRBD1
size: many
DNA: TGTGCCAGCAGCCCAGACACGGGACAGGGGTACACTAATGAAAAACTGTTTTTT
CDR3: CASSPDTGQGYTNEKLFF

J: TRBJ2-7
V: TRBV28
D: -
size: many
DNA: TGTGCCAGCAGTGCCACACAGAGCTCCTACGAGCAGTACTTC
CDR3: CASSATQSSYEQYF

J: TRBJ2-7
V: TRBV5-1
D: TRBD1
size: few
DNA: TGCGCCAGCAGCGCACAACAGGGGAAGGGCGAGCAGTACTTC
CDR3: CASSAQQGKGEQYF

J: TRBJ2-4
V: TRBV28
D: TRBD2
size: many
DNA: TGTGCGGCGGGAGGTCTTAGGTACATTCAGTACTTC
CDR3: CAAGGLRYIQYF

J: TRBJ2-5
V: TRBV2
D: -
size: -
DNA: TGTGCCAGCAGTGTGGACCACGGCGAGACCCAGTACTTC
CDR3: CASSVDHGETQYF

J: TRBJ1-5
V: TRBV12-3/TRBV12-4
D: -
size: many
DNA: TGTGCCAGCACCGCGGAAAATCAGCCCCAGCATTTT
CDR3: CASTAENQPQHF

J: TRBJ1-5
V: TRBV20-1
D: -
size: few
DNA: TGCAGTGCTAGCAACCTAAATGGGATTGGCAATCAGCCCCAGCATTTT
CDR3: CSASNLNGIGNQPQHF

J: TRBJ1-1
V: TRBV2
D: TRBD1
size: many
DNA: TGTGCCAGCAGGAGGACAGGGCCCGCGGAAGCTTTCTTT
CDR3: CASRRTGPAEAFF

J: TRBJ1-1
V: TRBV28
D: -
size: -
DNA: TGTGCCAGCAGGACTATTACTGAAGCTTTCTTT
CDR3: CASRTITEAFF

J: TRBJ1-5
V: TRBV18
D: -
size: -
DNA: TGTGCCAGCTCACCACTTAAGCTCCCCTGGGGTCAGCCCCAGCATTTT
CDR3: CASSPLKLPWGQPQHF

J: TRBJ1-2
V: TRBV5-4
D: TRBD1
size: many
DNA: TGTGCCAGCAGCTCGGGACAGGACACGTATGGCTACACCTTC
CDR3: CASSSGQDTYGYTF

J: TRBJ2-3
V: TRBV4-2
D: TRBD1
size: -
DNA: TGTGCCAGCAGCCAAGGGGGAACAGGGGGCCGCACAGATACGCAGTATTTT
CDR3: CASSQGGTGGRTDTQYF

J: TRBJ2-3
V: TRBV7-2
D: -
size: -
DNA: TGTGCCAGCAGCTCGTCCGGAACTAGGTCAGATACGCAGTATTTT
CDR3: CASSSSGTRSDTQYF

J: TRBJ1-2
V: TRBV5-1
D: -
size: few
DNA: TGCGCCAGCAGCTTGGCCCCGGGGGGCTATGGCTACACCTTC
CDR3: CASSLAPGGYGYTF

J: TRBJ2-7
V: TRBV18
D: TRBD1
size: -
DNA: TGTGCCAGCTCACCGGGGACAGGTGGTCGGTTCGAGCAGTACTTC
CDR3: CASSPGTGGRFEQYF

J: TRBJ2-7
V: TRBV19
D: TRBD2
size: few
DNA: TGTGCCAGTAGTACCCAAGCGGGAGGGGCCTACGAGCAGTACTTC
CDR3: CASSTQAGGAYEQYF

J: TRBJ2-1
V: TRBV6-2/TRBV6-3
D: -
size: few
DNA: TGTGCCAGCAGTTACAGCGGGACATACAATGAGCAGTTCTTC
CDR3: CASSYSGTYNEQFF

J: TRBJ1-2
V: TRBV20-1
D: TRBD1
size: -
DNA: TGCAGTGCTAGGATTAATCCGGACAGGGGGCTTGGCTACACCTTC
CDR3: CSARINPDRGLGYTF

J: TRBJ1-1
V: TRBV19
D: -
size: many
DNA: TGTGCCAGTAGTATCCGGGGGGGTGAAGCTTTCTTT
CDR3: CASSIRGGEAFF

J: TRBJ1-1
V: TRBV28
D: -
size: few
DNA: TGTGCCAGCAATACAGCCGAAGCTTTCTTT
CDR3: CASNTAEAFF

J: TRBJ2-7
V: TRBV2
D: -
size: -
DNA: TGTGCCAGCAGGCTTGGGGGCCATTGGTATGACGAGCAGTACTTC
CDR3: CASRLGGHWYDEQYF

J: TRBJ1-1
V: TRBV28
D: -
size: -
DNA: TGTGCCAGCAGTTTACCCGGACAGCCGAACACTGAAGCTTTCTTT
CDR3: CASSLPGQPNTEAFF

J: TRBJ2-1
V: TRBV18
D: -
size: -
DNA: TGTGCCAGCTCACCAACAGACCAAGGGGAGAATTACAATGAGCAGTTCTTC
CDR3: CASSPTDQGENYNEQFF

J: TRBJ2-7
V: TRBV19
D: TRBD2
size: -
DNA: TGTGCCAGTAGTACACCGGGACTAGCGGGAGTCGAGCAGTACTTC
CDR3: CASSTPGLAGVEQYF

J: TRBJ2-7
V: TRBV29-1
D: -
size: many
DNA: TGCAGCGTCGTCACCAGATTGAGCTCCTACGAGCAGTACTTC
CDR3: CSVVTRLSSYEQYF

J: TRBJ2-4
V: TRBV20-1
D: -
size: -
DNA: TGCAGTGCTAGAGATGGTCAACTAGCCAAAAACATTCAGTACTTC
CDR3: CSARDGQLAKNIQYF

J: TRBJ2-2
V: TRBV7-8
D: -
size: many
DNA: TGTGCCAGCAGCGCTCCACCGGGACGGCCGAACACCGGGGAGCTGTTTTTT
CDR3: CASSAPPGRPNTGELFF

J: TRBJ2-1
V: TRBV30
D: -
size: few
DNA: TGTGCCTGGACCCCCGGCTCCAGCTCCTACAATGAGCAGTTCTTC
CDR3: CAWTPGSSSYNEQFF

J: TRBJ2-7
V: TRBV19
D: -
size: many
DNA: TGTGCCAGTAGTATCAGACTCCTGAACTTCGAGCAGTACTTC
CDR3: CASSIRLLNFEQYF

J: TRBJ2-3
V: TRBV30
D: TRBD1
size: few
DNA: TGTGCCTGGAGCGTACAACTTCGGGACAGGGCATACACAGATACGCAGTATTTT
CDR3: CAWSVQLRDRAYTDTQYF

J: TRBJ2-4
V: TRBV11-2
D: -
size: many
DNA: TGTGCCAGCAGACGTACAGGGGAGGGCGGAAACATTCAGTACTTC
CDR3: CASRRTGEGGNIQYF

J: TRBJ2-7
V: TRBV30
D: -
size: many
DNA: TGTGCCTGGAGTGGTAGGACTCTCTACGAGCAGTACTTC
CDR3: CAWSGRTLYEQYF

J: TRBJ1-1
V: TRBV28
D: -
size: many
DNA: TGTGCCAGCAAGGGACGACGGGTGAACACTGAAGCTTTCTTT
CDR3: CASKGRRVNTEAFF

J: TRBJ1-1
V: TRBV28
D: -
size: many
DNA: TGTGCCAGCAAGGGGAACACTGAAGCTTTCTTT
CDR3: CASKGNTEAFF

J: TRBJ2-7
V: TRBV3-1
D: -
size: -
DNA: TGTGCCAGCAGCCAAGTTAGCGGCGGGACATACGAGCAGTACTTC
CDR3: CASSQVSGGTYEQYF

J: TRBJ2-2
V: TRBV15
D: -
size: -
DNA: TGTGCCACCAGCAGAGAGAAGGCAGGGTATAGCGTGGGCACCGGGGAGCTGTTTTTT
CDR3: CATSREKAGYSVGTGELFF

J: TRBJ2-5
V: TRBV15
D: TRBD2
size: many
DNA: TGTGCCACCAGCAGAGATCGGCCGGGACTAGGAGGAGAGACCCAGTACTTC
CDR3: CATSRDRPGLGGETQYF

J: TRBJ2-1
V: TRBV3-1
D: -
size: many
DNA: TGTGCCAGCAGCCAAGACGGGTATGAGCAGTTCTTC
CDR3: CASSQDGYEQFF

J: TRBJ1-5
V: TRBV3-1
D: TRBD1
size: few
DNA: TGTGCCAGCAGTCAAGGGACAGGCTTCAATCAGCCCCAGCATTTT
CDR3: CASSQGTGFNQPQHF

J: TRBJ1-3
V: TRBV19
D: -
size: -
DNA: TGTGCCAGTAGTACCGGGAGGGGACTTGGAAACACCATATATTTT
CDR3: CASSTGRGLGNTIYF